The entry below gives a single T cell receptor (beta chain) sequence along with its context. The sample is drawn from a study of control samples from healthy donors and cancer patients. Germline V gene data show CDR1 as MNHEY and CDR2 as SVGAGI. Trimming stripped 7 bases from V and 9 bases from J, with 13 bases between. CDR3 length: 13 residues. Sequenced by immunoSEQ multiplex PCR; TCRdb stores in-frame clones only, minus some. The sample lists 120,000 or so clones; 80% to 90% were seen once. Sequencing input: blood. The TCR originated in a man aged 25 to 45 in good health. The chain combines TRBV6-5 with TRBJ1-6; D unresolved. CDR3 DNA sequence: TGTGCCAGCACCCCCTCTGGAAGTTCACCCCTCCACTTT. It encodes CASTPSGSSPLHF.